Presented here are 3 T cell receptor beta chains from one specimen sequenced in a study of blood T cell repertoires in COVID-19. Assay: immunoSEQ multiplex PCR; the TCRdb copy retains only in-frame clones and omits some. This table holds about 500,000 clones, about 88% found once. Sequenced: peripheral blood. Receptor source: a woman between 45 and 65 years old with COVID-19, enrolled during active disease.

The rearrangement uses TRBV19 and TRBJ1-2, with 10 bases identical to TRBD1. The CDR3 length is 15 residues. Unmatched junction bases numbered 9, after V lost 5 bases and J lost 6 bases. Germline CDR1 is LNHDA and CDR2 is SQIVND (reference sequence). As DNA, the CDR3 is TGTGCCAGTAGTTCAACCGGGACAGGGGCCGATGGCTACACCTTC. This translates into CASSSTGTGADGYTF.

The chain couples TRBV18 to TRBJ2-1; TRBD1 is a possible D gene (5 bases). V was pared by 3 bases and J by 9 bases, with 18 bases between. CDR3 length: 15 amino acids. Germline CDR1 is KGHSH and CDR2 is LQKENI. The CDR3 here is CASSPTVIGLGEQFF. Written as DNA, the CDR3 is TGTGCCAGCTCACCGACAGTCATCGGCCTTGGTGAGCAGTTCTTC.

This clone appeared once. The chain is built from TRBV5-1 and TRBJ2-7, with 13 nucleotides matching TRBD2. The J segment lost 6 bases and the V segment lost 2 bases, leaving 8 bases of the junction unmatched. Germline V gives CDR1 SGHRS, CDR2 YFSETQ. The CDR3 totals 16 residues. The CDR3 sequence is CASSLLTGTSGVEQYF. In DNA, the CDR3 is TGCGCCAGCAGCTTATTGACCGGGACTAGCGGGGTCGAGCAGTACTTC.